This entry concerns a single T cell receptor beta chain. The repertoire was sequenced with immunoSEQ multiplex PCR; TCRdb's copy has only in-frame clones and lacks some. The table has some 270,000 clones, 70% to 90% seen once. This sample was taken from a study of blood T cell repertoires in COVID-19. Looking at the study overall: Sources were T cells, B-cell-depleted T cells, or PBMCs; the material itself was cDNA or gDNA.

Trimming took 6 bases from V and 1 from J, leaving 23 bases between them. The CDR3 runs to 18 residues. Germline CDR1 reads MNHEY; CDR2 reads SMNVEV (reference sequence). Material: peripheral blood. The V call is TRBV27, the J call TRBJ2-3; D may be TRBD2 (7 bases). The TCR sequence derives from a woman in her sixties or seventies with acute or convalescent COVID-19. The chain's CDR3 is CASSRPRGAGFGTDTQYF. As DNA, the CDR3 is TGTGCCAGCAGCCGCCCCCGGGGGGCGGGATTCGGCACAGATACGCAGTATTTT.